The 10 T cell receptor beta chains below all came from one sample that was sequenced in a study of blood T cells in healthy people across ages. A second about 7 to 11 cycle PCR used barcoded and J-beta primers. TCRdb called the 5' RACE reads again in MiXCR, with one record for every CDR3 protein. The sample contains approximately 730,000 distinct CDR3 sequences, roughly two fifths of which appear only once. The sequenced sample was blood. These receptors originate from a woman aged 60 to 75 in good health.

With respect to this clonotype: The junction departs from germline at one end; a sequencing error may be responsible. The chain couples TRBV9 to TRBJ2-6, with D possibly being TRBD2 (6 bases). Germline V gives CDR1 SGDLS, CDR2 YYNGEE. The CDR3 is 13 amino acids. Here the CDR3 reads CVSGSSGANVLTF. CDR3 DNA: TGTGTCAGCGGGTCTTCTGGGGCCAACGTCCTGACTTTC.

The chain joins TRBV11-1 to TRBJ2-3, with 8 bases fitting TRBD2. CDR1 is SGHAT, CDR2 FQDESV, per germline (reference sequence). With V trimmed by 4 bases and J by 3 bases, 9 bases remained unmatched. The CDR3 consists of 16 residues. The CDR3 DNA reads TGTGCCAGCAGCTCCTCCGTCGCTAGCGGGACAGATACGCAGTATTTT. Translated, it gives CASSSSVASGTDTQYF.

The table lists this clonotype with a few counts. The chain couples TRBV7-2 to TRBJ2-5, with D perhaps given as TRBD1 or TRBD2 (5 bases each). The ends were cut back, 0 bases at V and 3 bases at J, with 11 bases in the middle. Looked up from germline, CDR1 is SGHTA and CDR2 is FQGNSA. The CDR3 extends over 15 amino acids. The DNA for the CDR3 is TGTGCCAGCAGCTTAGCGGGGACGGTGGAAGAGACCCAGTACTTC. Its translation: CASSLAGTVEETQYF.

The table lists this clonotype with a few counts. V is TRBV5-1 and J is TRBJ2-2; 9 positions match TRBD1. This CDR3 region has 16 residues. J lost 7 bases, V lost 0 bases, and 7 bases had no gene match. Germline CDR1 and CDR2: SGHRS and YFSETQ. The chain's CDR3 is CASSLAWTGEVGELFF. As DNA, the CDR3 is TGCGCCAGCAGCTTGGCCTGGACAGGGGAGGTCGGGGAGCTGTTTTTT.

A note on this clonotype: A far larger clone is a single base away, which makes a read error likely. The rearrangement links TRBV5-5 to TRBJ2-7; maybe TRBD1 (6 bases). This CDR3 contains 12 residues. The V gene's germline CDR1 is SGHKS and CDR2 YYEKEE (reference sequence). With 5 bases removed from V and 8 bases from J, the gap between germline ends came to 14 bases. The CDR3 DNA sequence: TGTGCCAGCAGTCCAGGACAGTACAAGCAGTACTTC. It specifies CASSPGQYKQYF.

In its sample, this clonotype was seen a few times. V is TRBV24-1 and J is TRBJ2-1, with TRBD2 identical over 11 bases. CDR3 length: 17 amino acids. V trimming: 7 bases; J trimming: 3 bases; junction bases outside the gene matches: 10. The germline V gene has CDR1 KGHDR and CDR2 SFDVKD. The CDR3 bases are TGTGCCACCAGCACAACACTAGCGGGAGTGAACTACAATGAGCAGTTCTTC. Protein product: CATSTTLAGVNYNEQFF.

The chain recombines TRBV7-3 with TRBJ2-5; 9 positions match TRBD2. Looked up from germline, CDR1 is SGHTA and CDR2 is FQGTGA. V dropped 2 bases and J dropped 5; count of bases not matched to a gene: 6. This CDR3 region has 15 residues. CDR3: CASSLFGGRVETQYF. The CDR3 DNA reads as TGTGCCAGCAGCTTATTCGGCGGGAGGGTGGAGACCCAGTACTTC.

This clonotype appeared a few times. The chain links TRBV11-3 to TRBJ2-7, with D possibly TRBD1 on 5 matching bases. V lost 5 bases, J lost 6 bases, and 14 bases lay in between. CDR1 is SGHNT and CDR2 is YENEEA in the germline V gene. The CDR3 has 13 residues. Written as DNA, the CDR3 is TGTGCCAGCAGCCCGACAGTGACCGGCGAGCAGTACTTC. Encoded protein: CASSPTVTGEQYF. The variable domain in full, completed from reference TRBV11-3 and TRBJ2-7, reads EAGVVQSPRYKIIEKKQPVAFWCNPISGHNTLYWYLQNLGQGPELLIRYENEEAVDDSQLPKDRFSAERLKGVDSTLKIQPAELGDSAVYLCASSPTVTGEQYFGPGTRLTVT.

V usage is TRBV6-2 or TRBV6-3 and J usage is TRBJ2-5; tentative D call: TRBD2 (7 bases). Germline CDR1 and CDR2: MNHEY and SVGEGT. Trimming pared 7 bases from V and 1 base from J, leaving 13 bases between. The CDR3 spans 14 residues. The CDR3 loop is CASIVGGAQETQYF. The CDR3 DNA is TGTGCCAGCATAGTGGGGGGGGCCCAAGAGACCCAGTACTTC.

The rearrangement joins TRBV28 to TRBJ1-5; D remains ambiguous. CDR3 size: 12 residues. Trimming took off 5 bases at V and 7 bases at J, with 9 bases between the two ends. Germline V gene sequence: CDR1 MDHEN, CDR2 SYDVKM. CDR3 loop: CASSVVTQPQHF. CDR3 nucleotide sequence: TGTGCCAGCAGTGTGGTAACCCAGCCCCAGCATTTT.